The rows below give T cell receptor beta chains drawn from one sample of a study of blood T cell repertoires in COVID-19. The assay was immunoSEQ multiplex PCR, and TCRdb's table has in-frame clones only and misses some. The sample holds around 130,000 clones, about 87% seen once. The sample was peripheral blood. The receptors originated from a woman aged 55-70 years with acute or convalescent COVID-19. Both conserved end residues are part of each CDR3. A D gene is named only where the DNA matches it firmly. The size of a clone is reported for some rows only, either as once, few or many, or as a class for expanded clones.

cdr3_length j_call d_call clone_size v_call cdr3_nt cdr3_aa
15 TRBJ1-3 NA NA TRBV23-1 TGCGCCAGCAGTCAGGCAGAATGCTCTGGAAACACCATATATTTT CASSQAECSGNTIYF
17 TRBJ2-4 TRBD1 NA TRBV7-2 TGTGCCAGCAGCTTAGGACCAGGGGGCTCAGCCAAAAACATTCAGTACTTC CASSLGPGGSAKNIQYF
15 TRBJ1-1 NA NA TRBV5-1 TGCGCCAGCTACCCTCGCGGAGGCGCGAACACTGAAGCTTTCTTT CASYPRGGANTEAFF
13 TRBJ1-2 NA NA TRBV3-1/TRBV3-2 TGTGCCAGCAGCCAAGGCACAGGTTATGGCTACACCTTC CASSQGTGYGYTF
18 TRBJ2-1 TRBD2 once TRBV28 TGTGCCAGCAGTCTCGAGACTAGCGGGAGCGCCCGGTTCCGTGAGCAGTTCTTC CASSLETSGSARFREQFF
14 TRBJ1-1 TRBD1 NA TRBV9 TGTGCCAGCAGCGCCCGGGACAGGGTGACTGAAGCTTTCTTT CASSARDRVTEAFF
14 TRBJ1-3 NA NA TRBV6-5 TGTGCCAGCAGTTACCAATGGGGCGGAAACACCATATATTTT CASSYQWGGNTIYF
14 TRBJ1-5 NA NA TRBV10-2 TGCGCCAGCAGTGAAAGAGGGGGAAATCAGCCCCAGCATTTT CASSERGGNQPQHF
15 TRBJ1-1 NA NA TRBV28 TGTGCCAGCAGTTGGGCGGGTACCGTGAACACTGAAGCTTTCTTT CASSWAGTVNTEAFF
15 TRBJ2-3 TRBD1 once TRBV7-7 TGTGCTAGCAGCCCGGGACAGGGTAGAACAGATACGCAGTATTTT CASSPGQGRTDTQYF
16 TRBJ1-1 NA once TRBV13 TGTGCCAGCAGCTTGTTCACAGTTCCCCTTAACACTGAAGCTTTCTTT CASSLFTVPLNTEAFF
16 TRBJ2-1 TRBD2 NA TRBV11-2 TGTGCCAGCAGCTCTTTAGCGGGAGCGGTATACAATGAGCAGTTCTTC CASSSLAGAVYNEQFF
14 TRBJ2-3 NA once TRBV30 TGTGCCTGGAGTGTACATCTGGGCACAGATACGCAGTATTTT CAWSVHLGTDTQYF
16 TRBJ1-5 NA NA TRBV28 TGTGCCAGCAGTTTATTGGGCCCCTATAGCAATCAGCCCCAGCATTTT CASSLLGPYSNQPQHF
16 TRBJ1-1 TRBD1 NA TRBV7-8 TGTGCCAGCAGCTTCAGGAATCAGGGGGATAACACTGAAGCTTTCTTT CASSFRNQGDNTEAFF
14 TRBJ1-1 NA NA TRBV5-1 TGCGCCAGCAGCTTTGGGTCAGGGAAACCTGAAGCTTTCTTT CASSFGSGKPEAFF
13 TRBJ1-5 NA few TRBV6-5 TGTGCCAGCAGTTACTCGGAGGGTCAGCCCCAGCATTTT CASSYSEGQPQHF
17 TRBJ1-3 NA NA TRBV13 TGTGCCAGCAGCTTAGCGAGGAGGGAACTCTCTGGAAACACCATATATTTT CASSLARRELSGNTIYF
19 TRBJ1-2 NA NA TRBV4-1 TGCGCCAGCAGCCAAGATCTGCAGGGTAGGGCTAGAGCTAACTATGGCTACACCTTC CASSQDLQGRARANYGYTF
13 TRBJ1-1 TRBD1 NA TRBV6-5 TGTGCCATCAGGGGGCGCGCGGACACTGAAGCTTTCTTT CAIRGRADTEAFF
13 TRBJ1-5 NA few TRBV14 TGTGCCAGCAGCCAAGATACAGATCAGCCCCAGCATTTT CASSQDTDQPQHF
17 TRBJ2-1 TRBD2 once TRBV7-3 TGTGCCAGCAGCTTGTACGTCGGGGCGGGAGGGGACAATGAGCAGTTCTTC CASSLYVGAGGDNEQFF
17 TRBJ2-3 TRBD2 once TRBV15 TGTGCCACCAGCAGAGATGGGGGGACTAGCGGCACAGATACGCAGTATTTT CATSRDGGTSGTDTQYF
13 TRBJ2-2 NA few TRBV5-1 TGCGCCAGTAATAGCGGGAACACCGGGGAGCTGTTTTTT CASNSGNTGELFF
13 TRBJ2-7 NA NA TRBV5-1 TGCGCCAGCAGCTTGGCTGGAGTCTACGAGCAGTACTTC CASSLAGVYEQYF
15 TRBJ1-4 TRBD1 NA TRBV6-5 TGTGCCAGCAGAGACGGGTACAGGGGGAATGAAAAACTGTTTTTT CASRDGYRGNEKLFF
14 TRBJ1-1 NA NA TRBV11-2 TGTGCCAGCAGCTTAGGGACAGCCATCACTGAAGCTTTCTTT CASSLGTAITEAFF
19 TRBJ1-6 TRBD1 NA TRBV10-3 TGTGCCATCAGTGAGTCGGCCCCCTGGGACAGGGCGGATAATTCACCCCTCCACTTT CAISESAPWDRADNSPLHF
15 TRBJ1-4 TRBD1 NA TRBV7-9 TGTGCCAGCAGCCCGCGACAGGGAACTAATGAAAAACTGTTTTTT CASSPRQGTNEKLFF
13 TRBJ1-5 NA once TRBV6-5 TGTGCCAGCAGTCCGACAGACAATCAGCCCCAGCATTTT CASSPTDNQPQHF
16 TRBJ2-1 NA NA TRBV28 TGTGCCAGCAGTAACCCAGACTTGCGCTCCTACAATGAGCAGTTCTTC CASSNPDLRSYNEQFF
14 TRBJ2-3 TRBD2 NA TRBV2 TGTGCCAGCAGTCCCCTACTAGCGGGAGATACGCAGTATTTT CASSPLLAGDTQYF
15 TRBJ1-1 NA NA TRBV18 TGTGCCAGCTCACCACCGGTAAGGGGAGGCACTGAAGCTTTCTTT CASSPPVRGGTEAFF
15 TRBJ1-3 NA NA TRBV7-6 TGTGCCAGCAGCCCATCGCGGGGGGACGGGGCCACCATATATTTT CASSPSRGDGATIYF
15 TRBJ1-4 NA NA TRBV30 TGTGCCTGGAGTGTACGCGCAGGAACTAATGAAAAACTGTTTTTT CAWSVRAGTNEKLFF